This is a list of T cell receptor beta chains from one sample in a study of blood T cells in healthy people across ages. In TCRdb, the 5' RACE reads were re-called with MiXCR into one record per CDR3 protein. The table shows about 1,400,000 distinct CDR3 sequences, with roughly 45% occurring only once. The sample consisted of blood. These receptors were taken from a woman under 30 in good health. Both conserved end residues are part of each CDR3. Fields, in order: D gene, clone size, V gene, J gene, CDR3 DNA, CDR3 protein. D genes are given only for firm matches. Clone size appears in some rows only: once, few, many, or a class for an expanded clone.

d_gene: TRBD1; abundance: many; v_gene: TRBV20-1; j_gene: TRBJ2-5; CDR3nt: TGCAGTGGGGGACAGGCGGAAGAGACCCAGTACTTC; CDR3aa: CSGGQAEETQYF
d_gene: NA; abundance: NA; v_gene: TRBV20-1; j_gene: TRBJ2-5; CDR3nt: TGCAGTGCCCTAATTGGGGCCGTAGGGGAGGAGCAGTACTTC; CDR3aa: CSALIGAVGEEQYF
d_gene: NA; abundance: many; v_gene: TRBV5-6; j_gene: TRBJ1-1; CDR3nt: TGTGCCAGCACCGGCGGAGGTGGGAACACTGAAGCTTTCTTT; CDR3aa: CASTGGGGNTEAFF
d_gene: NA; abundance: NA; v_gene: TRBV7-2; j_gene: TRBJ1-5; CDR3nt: TGTGCCAGCAGCGCACAGGGAGGAGGCGATCAGCCCCAGCATTTT; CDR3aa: CASSAQGGGDQPQHF
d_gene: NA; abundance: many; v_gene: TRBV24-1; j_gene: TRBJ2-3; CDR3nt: TGTGCCACCAGTGATTCAGAGCGGGGCACAGATACGCAGTATTTT; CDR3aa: CATSDSERGTDTQYF
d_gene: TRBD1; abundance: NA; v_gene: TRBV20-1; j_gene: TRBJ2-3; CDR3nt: TGCAGTGCTAGAGGGACAGGTGACCGAGATACGCAGTATTTT; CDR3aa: CSARGTGDRDTQYF
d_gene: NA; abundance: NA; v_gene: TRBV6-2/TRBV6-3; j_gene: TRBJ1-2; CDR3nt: TGTGCCAGCACCCGAGCAGCCTATGGCTACACCTTC; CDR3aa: CASTRAAYGYTF
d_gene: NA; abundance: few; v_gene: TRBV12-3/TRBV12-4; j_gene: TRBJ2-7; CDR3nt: TGTGCCAGCGGGATAGTAGGCTACGAGCAGTACTTC; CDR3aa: CASGIVGYEQYF
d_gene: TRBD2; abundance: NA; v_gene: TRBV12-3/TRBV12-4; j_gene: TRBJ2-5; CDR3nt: TGTGCCAGCAGTTTTTTACTAGCGGGAGGAGGTGATGAGCGGTACTTC; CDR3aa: CASSFLLAGGGDERYF
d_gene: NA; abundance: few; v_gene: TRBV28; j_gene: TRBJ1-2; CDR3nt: TGTGCCAGGGCGACTCTCTTTGGCTACACCTTC; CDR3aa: CARATLFGYTF
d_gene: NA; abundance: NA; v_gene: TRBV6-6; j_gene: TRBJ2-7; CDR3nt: TGTGCCAGCAGTTACCAAACGACAGGATCCTACGAGCAGTACTTC; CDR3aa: CASSYQTTGSYEQYF
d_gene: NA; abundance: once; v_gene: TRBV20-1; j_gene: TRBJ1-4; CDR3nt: TGCAGTGCCCCTCTGGGGCCTAATGAAAAACTGTTTTTT; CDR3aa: CSAPLGPNEKLFF
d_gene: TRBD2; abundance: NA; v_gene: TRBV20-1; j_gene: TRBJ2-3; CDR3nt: TGCAGTGCTGGTCGGGGGGGCCCAGATACGCAGTATTTT; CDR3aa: CSAGRGGPDTQYF
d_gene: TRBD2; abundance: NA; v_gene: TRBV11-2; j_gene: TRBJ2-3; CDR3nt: TGTGCCAGCAGCTTAGCCGGCGGGGGAGCCTGGACAGATACGCAGTATTTT; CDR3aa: CASSLAGGGAWTDTQYF
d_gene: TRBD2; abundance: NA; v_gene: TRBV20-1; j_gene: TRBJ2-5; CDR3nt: TGCAGTGCTAGAACCCAGCGGGGGGGATCTTACCAAGAGACCCAGTACTTC; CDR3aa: CSARTQRGGSYQETQYF
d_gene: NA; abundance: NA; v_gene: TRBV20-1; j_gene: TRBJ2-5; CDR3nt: TGCAGTGCTAGTGGGAATTGGGTAGCCTCGACATTAACCCACAATGAGCAGTACTTC; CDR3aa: CSASGNWVASTLTHNEQYF
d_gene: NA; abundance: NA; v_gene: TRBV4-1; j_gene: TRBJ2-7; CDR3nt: TGCGCCAGCAACCAAAGTCTAGAAGGCTACGAGCAGTACTTC; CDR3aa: CASNQSLEGYEQYF
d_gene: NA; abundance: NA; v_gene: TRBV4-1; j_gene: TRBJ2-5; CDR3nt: TGCGCCAGCAGCCAAGATACTAGGGTGGGGGAGACCCAGTACTTC; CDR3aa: CASSQDTRVGETQYF
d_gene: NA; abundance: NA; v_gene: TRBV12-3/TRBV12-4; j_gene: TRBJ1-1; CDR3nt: TGTGCCAGCACCTCCAGGGGTGAAGCTTTCTTT; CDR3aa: CASTSRGEAFF
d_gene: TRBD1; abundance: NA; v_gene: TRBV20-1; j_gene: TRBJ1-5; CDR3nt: TGCAGTGTCGGACAGGGAGCCAATCAGCCCCAGCATTTT; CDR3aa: CSVGQGANQPQHF
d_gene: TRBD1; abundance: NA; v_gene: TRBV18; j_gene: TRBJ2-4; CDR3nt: TGTGCCAGCGCGTCGGGACAGGCCGAAATTCAGTACTTC; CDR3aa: CASASGQAEIQYF
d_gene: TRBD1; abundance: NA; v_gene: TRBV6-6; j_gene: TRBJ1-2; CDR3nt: TGTGCCAGCATTCGGGACAGAACTAACTATGGCTACACCTTC; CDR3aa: CASIRDRTNYGYTF
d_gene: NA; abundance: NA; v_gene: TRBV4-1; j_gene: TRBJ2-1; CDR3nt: TGCGCCAGCAGCCAGGAAGGGGCGGGGATTGAGCAGTTCTTC; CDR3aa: CASSQEGAGIEQFF
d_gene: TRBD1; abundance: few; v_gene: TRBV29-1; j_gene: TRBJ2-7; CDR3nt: TGCAGCGCTTTCGGGACAGGGGAGTCCTACGAGCAGTACTTC; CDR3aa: CSAFGTGESYEQYF
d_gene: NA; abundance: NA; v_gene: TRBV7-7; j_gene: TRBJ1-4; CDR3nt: TGTGCTAGCAGCAACAGTCCCGGGCAGGAAAAACTGTTTTTT; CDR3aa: CASSNSPGQEKLFF
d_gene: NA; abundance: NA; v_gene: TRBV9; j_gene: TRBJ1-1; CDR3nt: TGTGCCAGCAGCGTAGAAGGTAGAGGGAACACTGAAGCTTTCTTT; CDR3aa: CASSVEGRGNTEAFF
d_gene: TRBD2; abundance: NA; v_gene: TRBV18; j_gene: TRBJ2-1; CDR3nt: TGTGCCAGCTCACCCTGGACTAGTCCCTACAATGAGCAGTTCTTC; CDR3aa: CASSPWTSPYNEQFF
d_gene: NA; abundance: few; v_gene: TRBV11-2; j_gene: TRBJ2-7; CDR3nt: TGTGCCAGCAGCCTTAGCCCGGCTGAGTTGGAGCAGTACTTC; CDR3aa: CASSLSPAELEQYF
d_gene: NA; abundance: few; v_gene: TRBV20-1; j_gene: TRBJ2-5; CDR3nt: TGCAGTGCTAGAGTGGAGGTCCAAGAGACCCAGTACTTC; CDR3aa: CSARVEVQETQYF
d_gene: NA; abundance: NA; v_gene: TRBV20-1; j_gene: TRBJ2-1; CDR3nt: TGCAGTGCTAGAGATTTCACAGGCCCCGGGGAGCAGTTCTTC; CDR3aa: CSARDFTGPGEQFF
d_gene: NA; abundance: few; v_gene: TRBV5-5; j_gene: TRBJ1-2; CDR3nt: TGTGCCAGCAGCCAGACCGGGTCTAACTATGGCTACACCTTC; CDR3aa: CASSQTGSNYGYTF
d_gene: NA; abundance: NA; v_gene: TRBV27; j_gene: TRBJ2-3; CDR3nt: TGTGCCAGCAGTTTCAAAGTTTTTGATACGCAGTATTTT; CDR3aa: CASSFKVFDTQYF
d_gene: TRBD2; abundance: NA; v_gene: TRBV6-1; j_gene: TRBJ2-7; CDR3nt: TGTGCCAGCAGTGAAATAGAAGGACTAGCCCGCTACGAGCAGTACTTC; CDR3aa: CASSEIEGLARYEQYF
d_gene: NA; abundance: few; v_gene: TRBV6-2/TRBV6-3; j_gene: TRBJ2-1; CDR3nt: TGTGCCAGCTCCGGGAGTTTGTCCTACAATGAGCCGTTCTTC; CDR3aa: CASSGSLSYNEPFF
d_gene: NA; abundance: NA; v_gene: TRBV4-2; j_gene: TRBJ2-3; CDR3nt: TGTGCCAGCAGCCAAGACCAGGGTAGCACAGATACGCAGTATTTT; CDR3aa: CASSQDQGSTDTQYF
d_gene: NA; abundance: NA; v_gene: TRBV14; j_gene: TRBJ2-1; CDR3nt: TGTGCCAGCAGCCCCGGGCCTCGGTTGTTCTTC; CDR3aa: CASSPGPRLFF
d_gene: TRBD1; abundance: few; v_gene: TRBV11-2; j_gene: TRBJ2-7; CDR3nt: TGTGCCAGCAGTTCACTCCGGACAGGGAGCTCCTACGAGCAGTACTTC; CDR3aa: CASSSLRTGSSYEQYF
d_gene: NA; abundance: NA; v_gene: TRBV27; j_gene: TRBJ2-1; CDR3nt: TGTGCCAGCAGTTCCCGGGAAGGGCTGAATGAGCAGTTCTTC; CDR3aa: CASSSREGLNEQFF
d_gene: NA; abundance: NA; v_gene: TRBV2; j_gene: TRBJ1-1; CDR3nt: TGTGCCAGCAAGGGACCGCCGAACACTGAAGCTTTCTTT; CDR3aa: CASKGPPNTEAFF
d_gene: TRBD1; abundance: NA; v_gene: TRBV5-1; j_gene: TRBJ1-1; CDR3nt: TGCGCCAGCAGCTTGGAAGGGACAGGGTGGACTGAAGCTTTCTTT; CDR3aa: CASSLEGTGWTEAFF
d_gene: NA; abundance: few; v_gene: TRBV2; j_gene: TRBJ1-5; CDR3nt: TGTGCCAGCAGTGCCAGACCGCAGCCCCAGCATTTT; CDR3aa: CASSARPQPQHF
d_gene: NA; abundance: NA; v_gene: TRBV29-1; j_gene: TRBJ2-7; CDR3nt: TGCAGCGTTGAATTGGGTCAGGAGTCAGGATTTTACAATGAGCAGTACTTC; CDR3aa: CSVELGQESGFYNEQYF
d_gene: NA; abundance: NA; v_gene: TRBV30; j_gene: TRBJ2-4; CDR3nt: TGTGCCTGGAGTCAGGGGTCAGGAATTCAGTACTTC; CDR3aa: CAWSQGSGIQYF
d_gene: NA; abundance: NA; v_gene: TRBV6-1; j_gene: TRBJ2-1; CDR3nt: TGTGCCAGCAGTGAAGCGTTTGAGCAGTTCTTC; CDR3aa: CASSEAFEQFF
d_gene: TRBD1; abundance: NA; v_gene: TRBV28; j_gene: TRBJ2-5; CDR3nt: TGTGCCAGCAGTTTACGGGCAGGGGGCTGGGAGACCCAGTACTTC; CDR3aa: CASSLRAGGWETQYF
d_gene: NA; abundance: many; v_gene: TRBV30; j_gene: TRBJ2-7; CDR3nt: TGTGCCTGGAGTCAGGACAGCTCCTACGAGCAGTACTTC; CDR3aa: CAWSQDSSYEQYF